The rows below give T cell receptor beta chains drawn from one sample of a study. TCRdb analysed the 5' RACE reads with MiXCR anew, one entry per CDR3 protein. The sample holds about 5,800 distinct CDR3 sequences, 31% seen once. Material for sequencing was memory CD4+ T cells sorted from a lymph node. The source of these receptors is a female donor with breast cancer. Both conserved end residues are part of each CDR3. Fields, in order: J gene, clone size, D gene, V gene, CDR3 DNA, CDR3 protein. D genes are given only for firm matches. Some rows have no size entry. The others give once, few or many, or a class for an expanded clone.

>TRBJ1-3|few|TRBD1|TRBV13
TGTGCCAGCAGCCCGGGACAGGGGACTGGAAACACCATATATTTT
CASSPGQGTGNTIYF
>TRBJ2-7|NA|NA|TRBV20-1
TGCAGTGCGTGGCGGGTAGGGAGCACCGGGGACGAGCAGTACTTC
CSAWRVGSTGDEQYF
>TRBJ2-1|NA|TRBD2|TRBV3-1
TGTGCCAGCAGCCGACTAGCGGCCGAGCAGTTCTTC
CASSRLAAEQFF
>TRBJ1-1|medium-sized|TRBD1|TRBV11-3
TGTGCCAGCAGCCCGGAGGGGGCGGGGGTCTCTGAAGCTTTCTTT
CASSPEGAGVSEAFF
>TRBJ2-5|NA|TRBD1|TRBV9
TGTGCCAGCAGCGTAGGTGAGACAGGGGGCGGAGAGACCCAGTACTTC
CASSVGETGGGETQYF
>TRBJ2-3|many|NA|TRBV6-2/TRBV6-3
TGTGCCAGCAGTAGTCCCATGACTAGTCCGCAGTATTTT
CASSSPMTSPQYF
>TRBJ2-1|NA|TRBD2|TRBV5-1
TGCGCCAGCAGGGGACTAGCGGGAGTCAACCATGAGCAGTTCTTC
CASRGLAGVNHEQFF
>TRBJ2-7|NA|NA|TRBV5-4
TGTGCCAGCAGCTCCGACAGAGGCAAGCAGTACTTC
CASSSDRGKQYF
>TRBJ2-2|NA|NA|TRBV18
TGTGCCAGCTCGCCGGGACACCGAAACACCGGGGAGCTGTTTTTT
CASSPGHRNTGELFF
>TRBJ2-2|medium-sized|NA|TRBV5-6
TGTGCCAGCAGCTGGAGGACCGGGGAGCTGTTTTTT
CASSWRTGELFF
>TRBJ2-3|many|NA|TRBV15
TGTGCCACCAGCAGAGATCGGGGTACGCAGTATTTT
CATSRDRGTQYF
>TRBJ1-3|medium-sized|NA|TRBV5-1
TGCGCCAGCAAGGTTTCGACAAGCTCTGGAAACACCATATATTTT
CASKVSTSSGNTIYF
>TRBJ2-5|once|TRBD1|TRBV10-3
TGTGCCATCAGGGAACAGGGGTACCAAGAGACCCAGTACTTC
CAIREQGYQETQYF
>TRBJ1-5|NA|NA|TRBV20-1
TGCAGTGCTAGAGTGTGGGGGGAGAGCAATCGGCCCCAGCATTTT
CSARVWGESNRPQHF
>TRBJ1-1|medium-sized|TRBD1|TRBV7-2
TGTGCCAGCAGCGACAGGGTGAACACTGAAGCTTTCTTT
CASSDRVNTEAFF
>TRBJ1-2|NA|NA|TRBV7-8
TGTGCCAGTAGCTTAGGGCACACACGTAACTATGGCCACACCTTC
CASSLGHTRNYGHTF
>TRBJ2-1|few|TRBD1|TRBV7-2
TGTGCCAGCAGCTTAAGCCCGGGACAGGGGTCCTACAATGAGCAGTTCTTC
CASSLSPGQGSYNEQFF
>TRBJ1-1|many|TRBD1|TRBV24-1
TGTGCCACCAGAGCAACCGGGACAGGGAACACTGAAGCTTTCTTT
CATRATGTGNTEAFF
>TRBJ1-2|many|NA|TRBV20-1
TGCAGTGCTAGTACTGTGAACTATGGCTACACCTTC
CSASTVNYGYTF
>TRBJ2-7|NA|NA|TRBV5-1
TGCGCCAGCAGCTTGGGGGCCACCGGCGACTTGGACGGGCAGCACTTC
CASSLGATGDLDGQHF
>TRBJ1-2|NA|NA|TRBV5-4
TGTGCCAGCAGCTTCCCCGGGGGGCCGAAGAACTATGGCTACACCTTC
CASSFPGGPKNYGYTF
>TRBJ2-3|few|NA|TRBV4-2
TGTGCCAGCAGCCAAGGCCAGGGGGGACCCTACCCGACAGATACGCAGTATTTT
CASSQGQGGPYPTDTQYF
>TRBJ1-4|medium-sized|TRBD1|TRBV5-1
TGCGCCAGCAGCTTGGGACAGGGGGAAGTGGGTGAAAAACTGTTTTTT
CASSLGQGEVGEKLFF
>TRBJ1-5|once|NA|TRBV2
TGTGCCAGCAGGTCAGACTATAGCAATCAGCCCCAGCATTTT
CASRSDYSNQPQHF
>TRBJ1-5|NA|NA|TRBV19
TGTGCCAGTAGGCGGGGGACGTCCGACCCTCAGCCCCAGCATTTT
CASRRGTSDPQPQHF
>TRBJ2-1|many|NA|TRBV7-2
TGTGCCAGCAGCTTAGCGGTGGGGAATGAGCAGTTCTTC
CASSLAVGNEQFF
>TRBJ1-1|large|NA|TRBV9
TGTGCCAGCAGCTCTAGAGCCATGAACACTGAAGCTTTCTTT
CASSSRAMNTEAFF
>TRBJ2-1|large|TRBD2|TRBV7-8
TGTGCCAGCAGGAGAAGCGGGGCTAACTACAATGAGCAGTTCTTC
CASRRSGANYNEQFF
>TRBJ2-5|few|NA|TRBV7-8
TGTGCCAGCAGCTTAAGCGCGATTCAAGAGACCCAGTACTTC
CASSLSAIQETQYF
>TRBJ2-1|large|NA|TRBV18
TGTGCCAGCTCACTTTCGTCGCTGGGCCCCTCCTACAATGAGCAGTTCTTC
CASSLSSLGPSYNEQFF